The text below deals with one T cell receptor (beta chain). Germline-derived CDR1 and CDR2 are LNHDA and SQIVND (reference sequence). Between the trimmed V and J ends, which lost 4 bases and 4 bases, there was a span of 12 bases. This CDR3 is 14 amino acids long. These data belong to a study of blood T cell repertoires in COVID-19. Profiling relied on immunoSEQ multiplex PCR, and the TCRdb table lists in-frame clones only, not all of them. The sample consists of 130,000 or so clones, about 88% of them appearing once. This chain joins TRBV19 and TRBJ2-3; D might be TRBD2 (6 bases). This sequence was found in a man in his forties with acute COVID-19. Material: PBMCs or T cells enriched from blood (not recorded which). CDR3 protein: CASSTPGTSDTQYF. Here the CDR3 DNA reads TGTGCCAGTAGTACGCCGGGGACTTCAGATACGCAGTATTTT.